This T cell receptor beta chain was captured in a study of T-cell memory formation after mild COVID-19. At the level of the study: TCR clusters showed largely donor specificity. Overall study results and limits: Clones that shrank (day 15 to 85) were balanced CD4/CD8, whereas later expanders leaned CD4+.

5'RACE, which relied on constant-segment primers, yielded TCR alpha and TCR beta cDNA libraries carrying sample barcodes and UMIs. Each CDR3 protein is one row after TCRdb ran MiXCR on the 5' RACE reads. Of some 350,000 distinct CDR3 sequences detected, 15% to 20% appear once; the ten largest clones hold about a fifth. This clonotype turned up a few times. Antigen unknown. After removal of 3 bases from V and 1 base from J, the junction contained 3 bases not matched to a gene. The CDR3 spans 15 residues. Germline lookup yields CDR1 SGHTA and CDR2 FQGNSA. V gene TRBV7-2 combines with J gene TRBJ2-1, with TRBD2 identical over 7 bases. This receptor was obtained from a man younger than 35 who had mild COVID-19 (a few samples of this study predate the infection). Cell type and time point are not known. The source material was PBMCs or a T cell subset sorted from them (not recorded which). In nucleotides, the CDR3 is TGTGCCAGCAGCTTTGGGCGGGAGTCCTACAATGAGCAGTTCTTC. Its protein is CASSFGRESYNEQFF.